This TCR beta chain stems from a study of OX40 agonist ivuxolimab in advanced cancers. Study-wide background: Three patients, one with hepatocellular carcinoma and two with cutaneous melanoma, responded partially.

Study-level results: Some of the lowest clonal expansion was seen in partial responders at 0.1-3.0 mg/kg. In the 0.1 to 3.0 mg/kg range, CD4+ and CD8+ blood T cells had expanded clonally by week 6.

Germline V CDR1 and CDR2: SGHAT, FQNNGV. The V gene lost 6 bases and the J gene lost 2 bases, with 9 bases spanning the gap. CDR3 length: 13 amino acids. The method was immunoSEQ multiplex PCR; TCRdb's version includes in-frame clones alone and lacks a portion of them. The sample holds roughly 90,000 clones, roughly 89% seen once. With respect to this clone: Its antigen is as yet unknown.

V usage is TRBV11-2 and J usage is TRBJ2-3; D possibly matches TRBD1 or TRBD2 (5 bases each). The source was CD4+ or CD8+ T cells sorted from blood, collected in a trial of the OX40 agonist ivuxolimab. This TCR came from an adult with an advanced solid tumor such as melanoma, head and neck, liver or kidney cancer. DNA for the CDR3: TGTGCCAGCAGAGGGGACGACACAGATACGCAGTATTTT. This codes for CASRGDDTDTQYF.